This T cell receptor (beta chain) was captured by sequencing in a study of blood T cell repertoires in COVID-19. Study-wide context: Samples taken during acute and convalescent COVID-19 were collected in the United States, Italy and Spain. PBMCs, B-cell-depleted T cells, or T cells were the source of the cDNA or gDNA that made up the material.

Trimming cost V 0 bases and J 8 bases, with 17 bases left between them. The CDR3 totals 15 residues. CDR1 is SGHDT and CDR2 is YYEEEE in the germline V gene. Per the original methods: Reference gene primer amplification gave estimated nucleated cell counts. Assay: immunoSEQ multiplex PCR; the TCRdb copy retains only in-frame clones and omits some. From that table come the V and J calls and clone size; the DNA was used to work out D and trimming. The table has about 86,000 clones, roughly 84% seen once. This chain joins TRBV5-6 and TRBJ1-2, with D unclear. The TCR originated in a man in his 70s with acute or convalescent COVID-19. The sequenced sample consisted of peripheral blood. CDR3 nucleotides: TGTGCCAGCAGCTTGGTCCTACCGATAAACGAGGGCTACACCTTC. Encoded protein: CASSLVLPINEGYTF. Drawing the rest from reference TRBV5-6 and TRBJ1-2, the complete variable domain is DAGVTQSPTHLIKTRGQQVTLRCSPKSGHDTVSWYQQALGQGPQFIFQYYEEEERQRGNFPDRFSGHQFPNYSSELNVNALLLGDSALYLCASSLVLPINEGYTFGSGTRLTVV.